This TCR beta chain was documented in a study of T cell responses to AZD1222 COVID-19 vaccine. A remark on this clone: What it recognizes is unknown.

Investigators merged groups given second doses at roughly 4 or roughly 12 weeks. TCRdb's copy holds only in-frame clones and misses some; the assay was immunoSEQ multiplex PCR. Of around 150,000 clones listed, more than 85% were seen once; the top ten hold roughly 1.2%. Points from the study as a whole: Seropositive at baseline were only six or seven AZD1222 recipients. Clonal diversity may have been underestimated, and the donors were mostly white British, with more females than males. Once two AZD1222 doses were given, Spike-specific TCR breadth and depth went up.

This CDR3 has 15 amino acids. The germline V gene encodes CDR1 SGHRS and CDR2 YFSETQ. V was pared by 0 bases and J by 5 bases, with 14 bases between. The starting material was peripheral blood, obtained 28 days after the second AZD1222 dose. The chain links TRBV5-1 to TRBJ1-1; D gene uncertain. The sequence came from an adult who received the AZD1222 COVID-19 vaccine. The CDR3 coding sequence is TGCGCCAGCAGCTTGGGGTTCGGCGAAGGGACTGAAGCTTTCTTT. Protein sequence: CASSLGFGEGTEAFF.